This T cell receptor (beta chain) came from a study of blood T cells in healthy people across ages. At least 7 million PBMCs were isolated per sample. RNA extraction gave at least 6 micrograms of total RNA per sample. On this clonotype: One junction end does not reproduce the germline sequence, and a read error may be involved.

Primers used in a second PCR of about 7 to 12 cycles were a sample-barcoded 5' primer and a J-beta primer mix. A single record per CDR3 protein comes from TCRdb applying MiXCR to the 5' RACE reads. The sample has about 800,000 distinct CDR3 sequences, 25% seen once; the top ten hold approximately 4%. The CDR3 is made up of 15 amino acids. Germline CDR1 is MNHNS and CDR2 is SASEGT. The same sample was also used in a study of T cells of mothers and their children. Per that study: All extracted RNA went into cDNA synthesis, roughly 1.5 ug per 15 ul.

This sequence was found in a boy younger than 18 in good health. The J gene is TRBJ2-1, the V gene TRBV6-1; the D gene could be TRBD1 or TRBD2 (5 bases each). Sample: blood. CDR3: CASSDGRGTFNEQLF. The CDR3 DNA is TGTGCCAGCAGTGACGGACGGGGCACCTTTAATGAGCAGCTCTTC.